The 3 T cell receptor beta chains in this list originate from one sample, sequenced in a study of blood T cell repertoires in COVID-19. Here immunoSEQ multiplex PCR was the method, and the copy in TCRdb shows in-frame clones only, minus some. The sample records just under 100,000 clones, 86% being singletons. The source material was peripheral blood. The source is a woman between 55 and 75 years old in a cohort sampled during active or convalescent COVID-19.

The V and J genes are TRBV7-8 and TRBJ2-7; TRBD1 might be the D (6 bases). The CDR3 consists of 14 residues. Germline V gene data show CDR1 as SGHVS and CDR2 as FQNEAQ. The V and J ends lost 5 bases and 7 bases respectively, with 18 bases between them. The CDR3 loop is CASSGRWGLGEQYF. Here the CDR3 DNA reads TGTGCCAGCAGCGGCCGTTGGGGGCTGGGGGAGCAGTACTTC.

V gene TRBV3-1 (or the pseudogene TRBV3-2) combines with J gene TRBJ2-7, with TRBD2 matching 10 bases. V lost 3 bases to trimming and J lost 7 bases; unmatched junction nucleotides: 12. This CDR3 spans 16 amino acids. CDR1 is LGHDT and CDR2 is YNNKEL in the germline V gene (reference sequence). The CDR3 DNA reads as TGTGCCAGCAGCCACAACATAGCGGGGGGTGTGGGGGAGCAGTACTTC. Translating gives CASSHNIAGGVGEQYF.

The chain recombines TRBV7-2 with TRBJ2-1, with 8 nucleotides matching TRBD2. Trimming took 1 base from V and 0 from J; bases not matched to a gene: 5. Germline V CDR1 and CDR2: SGHTA, FQGNSA. The CDR3 covers 17 residues. The CDR3 sequence is CASSLGGGPASYNEQFF. As DNA, the CDR3 is TGTGCCAGCAGCTTAGGCGGGGGGCCCGCCTCCTACAATGAGCAGTTCTTC. Drawing the rest from reference TRBV7-2 and TRBJ2-1, the complete variable domain is GAGVSQSPSNKVTEKGKDVELRCDPISGHTALYWYRQSLGQGLEFLIYFQGNSAPDKSGLPSDRFSAERTGGSVSTLTIQRTQQEDSAVYLCASSLGGGPASYNEQFFGPGTRLTVL.